The clone carrying this T cell receptor beta chain was detected only a few times. Its antigen is currently unknown. Each cDNA molecule carried a unique molecular identifier. TCRdb analysed the 5' RACE reads with MiXCR anew, one entry per CDR3 protein. The table lists about 60,000 distinct CDR3 sequences, just under 9% of them singletons. This record belongs to a study of early T cells in non-severe SARS-CoV-2 infection. Study information: Unsorted whole-blood RNA was sequenced in bulk, leaving chains unpaired. Overall study findings and caveats: Comparison of clonotypes with VDJdb favored anti-spike CD8 responses while missing private and CD4 specificities.

This CDR3 has 14 residues. Germline V gene lookup returns CDR1 KGHDR and CDR2 SFDVKD. Trimming stripped 3 bases from V and 8 bases from J, with 14 bases between. The chain is built from TRBV24-1 and TRBJ2-3; TRBD2 is a possible D gene (6 bases). The source of this sequence is an adult who was a healthcare worker with PCR-confirmed SARS-CoV-2 infection or an uninfected control (not recorded which). The sample consisted of whole blood. The CDR3 nucleotides read TGTGCCACCAGTGATCCCACGGGGGTGGGTACGCAGTATTTT. It codes for CATSDPTGVGTQYF.